This TCR beta chain was found in a study of blood T cell repertoires in COVID-19. Study as a whole: Specimens from acute and convalescent COVID-19 originated in the United States, Italy and Spain. In each case, the material was cDNA or gDNA derived from T cells, B-cell-depleted T cells, or PBMCs.

As handled by the study authors: Nucleated cell counts were estimated from reference gene primer amplification. Generated by immunoSEQ multiplex PCR, the TCRdb table keeps only in-frame clones and is missing some. That table is the source of V, J and clone size, and D and trimming were worked out from the DNA. The sample includes 65,000 to 90,000 clones, 86% of them seen just once. In germline, CDR1 is SGDLS, CDR2 YYNGEE. CDR3 size: 13 residues. V was clipped by 0 bases and J by 8 bases, with 9 bases between them. This receptor was obtained from a man aged 50-59 years with active COVID-19. Sequenced input: peripheral blood. The chain employs TRBV9 and TRBJ2-1; D is ambiguous. This CDR3 reads CASSVEADYEQFF. CDR3 DNA: TGTGCCAGCAGCGTAGAGGCGGATTATGAGCAGTTCTTC. Full variable domain (missing parts from reference TRBV9 and TRBJ2-1): DSGVTQTPKHLITATGQRVTLRCSPRSGDLSVYWYQQSLDQGLQFLIQYYNGEERAKGNILERFSAQQFPDLHSELNLSSLELGDSALYFCASSVEADYEQFFGPGTRLTVL.